The clone carrying this T cell receptor beta chain came up many times. Amplification of TCR beta CDR3 regions used RNA as the template. Using the HTBI primer set, a first-round RT-PCR was run on the TCR CDR3. Each CDR3 protein is one row after TCRdb ran MiXCR on the multiplex PCR reads. The data hold roughly 800,000 distinct CDR3 sequences, with about 38% observed a single time. These patients, aged 18 to 65, had recently diagnosed hyperthyroidism lasting under 2 months. The PBMCs were taken from around 10 ml of fresh peripheral blood. This entry comes from a study of T cells in Graves' hyperthyroidism and ophthalmopathy. The sequenced sample was blood. The source of this sequence is a man between 18 and 35 years old with Graves' hyperthyroidism.

As DNA, the CDR3 is TGCAGTGCTAGAGATCACCTGGCCTACGAGCAGTACTTC. Translation: CSARDHLAYEQYF. This chain links TRBV20-1 with TRBJ2-7, with D unresolved. Per the germline V gene, CDR1 is DFQATT and CDR2 is SNEGSKA (reference sequence). V lost 0 bases and J 2 bases, leaving 8 bases between the germline ends. The CDR3 runs 13 residues.